Below are 32 T cell receptor beta chains sequenced from a single sample in a study of OX40 agonist ivuxolimab in advanced cancers. The library came from the immunoSEQ multiplex PCR assay. TCRdb's version of the immuneACCESS table is confined to in-frame rearrangements and falls short of the full clone set. An unresolved V gene accounts for under half of the shortfall where checked; the remainder is of unknown origin. The sample table records under 25,000 clones; 70% to 85% of these occur just once. The ten largest make up approximately 26% of the sample. The sequencing used CD4+ or CD8+ T cells sorted from blood, collected in a trial of the OX40 agonist ivuxolimab. These receptors all stem from an adult with an advanced solid tumor such as melanoma, head and neck, liver or kidney cancer.

The J gene is TRBJ1-4, the V gene TRBV4-1; D gene unclear. The CDR3 spans 15 residues. V was pared by 0 bases and J by 9 bases, with 14 bases between. Germline V gene lookup returns CDR1 MGHRA and CDR2 YSYEKL. This CDR3 is CASSQDPGGRQKLFF. The CDR3 DNA reads TGCGCCAGCAGCCAAGATCCTGGTGGGAGGCAAAAACTGTTTTTT.

This clone appeared a few times. This chain joins TRBV29-1 and TRBJ2-2, with D hard to call. Germline loops: CDR1 SQVTM, CDR2 ANQGSEA. CDR3 length: 9 residues. V was clipped by 7 bases and J by 5 bases, with 2 bases between them. CDR3 region: CSATGELFF. The CDR3 DNA reads as TGCAGCGCGACCGGGGAGCTGTTTTTT.

The rearrangement links TRBV7-3 to TRBJ1-5, with 8 positions matching TRBD1. The V segment lost 2 bases and the J segment 2 bases; nucleotides outside the gene matches: 5. The CDR3 loop spans 16 amino acids. CDR1 and CDR2 from the germline V gene are SGHTA and FQGTGA. The CDR3 nucleotides are TGTGCCAGCAGCTTACAGGGGGCAGATCGCAATCAGCCCCAGCATTTT. Encoded protein: CASSLQGADRNQPQHF.

The chain has TRBV9 and TRBJ1-4; unclear D gene. Trimming stripped 4 bases from V and 0 bases from J, with 10 bases between. This CDR3 has 15 amino acids. CDR1 and CDR2 (germline): SGDLS, YYNGEE. CDR3 nucleotide sequence: TGTGCCAGCAGCCCGGGAGGGACAACTAATGAAAAACTGTTTTTT. Amino acids: CASSPGGTTNEKLFF.

The V and J genes are TRBV28 and TRBJ2-7; TRBD1 might be the D (6 bases). CDR1 is MDHEN, CDR2 SYDVKM, per germline. Trimming pared 5 bases from V and 3 bases from J, leaving 14 bases between. This CDR3 region has 14 residues. CDR3 in amino acids: CASSQGLGDYEQYF. As DNA, the CDR3 is TGTGCCAGCAGTCAGGGGTTGGGGGACTACGAGCAGTACTTC.

The chain uses TRBV5-1 and TRBJ2-1, with TRBD2 as a possible D gene (5 bases). The V gene lost 4 bases and the J gene lost 8 bases, with 13 bases spanning the gap. This CDR3 is 13 amino acids long. Germline CDR1 reads SGHRS; CDR2 reads YFSETQ. The CDR3 DNA is TGCGCCAGCAGCCTGGGGAGAGGCTATGAGCAGTTCTTC. Its translation: CASSLGRGYEQFF.

V usage is TRBV6-1 and J usage is TRBJ1-5, with D perhaps TRBD1 (6 bases). Per the germline V gene, CDR1 is MNHNS and CDR2 is SASEGT. The CDR3 is made up of 15 amino acids. V was trimmed by 4 bases and J by 1 base, leaving 11 bases between them. CDR3 bases: TGTGCCAGCAGTGCCCAGGGGTTCAGCAATCAGCCCCAGCATTTT. This encodes CASSAQGFSNQPQHF.

The chain employs TRBV4-2 and TRBJ1-3; D gene unclear. The V gene's germline CDR1 is LGHNA and CDR2 YNFKEQ. V gave up 0 bases and J gave up 0 bases, with 6 bases separating them. CDR3 size: 15 residues. CDR3 in DNA: TGTGCCAGCAGCCAAGACTTTAGCTCTGGAAACACCATATATTTT. Amino acid sequence: CASSQDFSSGNTIYF.

The V gene is TRBV7-3, the J gene TRBJ2-1; 9 bases line up with TRBD2. V lost 4 bases, J lost 7 bases, and 8 bases stayed unmatched. This CDR3 has 15 amino acids. The V gene's germline CDR1 is SGHTA and CDR2 FQGTGA. CDR3 in amino acids: CASSWGLALVNEQFF. The CDR3, as DNA: TGTGCCAGCAGCTGGGGACTAGCCCTCGTTAATGAGCAGTTCTTC.

This rearrangement joins TRBV15 to TRBJ2-1, with a tentative D call TRBD2 (5 bases). This CDR3 has 15 amino acids. V gave up 0 bases and J gave up 4 bases, with 10 bases separating them. The germline V gene has CDR1 LNHNV and CDR2 YYDKDF (reference sequence). CDR3 in amino acids: CATSRDRGSYNEQFF. The CDR3 DNA is TGTGCCACCAGCAGAGATCGGGGATCATACAATGAGCAGTTCTTC.

Within the sample, this clone is medium-sized (0.01 to 0.1%). The chain couples TRBV12-1 to TRBJ1-5. TRBV12-1 is classified as a pseudogene. This CDR3 contains 20 residues. This CDR3 reads CASSFAAIPRGGYSNQPQHF. The CDR3 DNA sequence: TGTGCCAGCAGCTTTGCCGCGATCCCCAGGGGAGGGTATAGCAATCAGCCCCAGCATTTT.

The chain recombines TRBV4-1 with TRBJ2-7; TRBD2 is a possible D gene (7 bases). The V end lost 1 base, the J end lost 1 base, and 14 bases lay between the germline ends. There are 16 residues in the CDR3. Per the germline V gene, CDR1 is MGHRA and CDR2 is YSYEKL. The CDR3 bases are TGCGCCAGCAGCCAAGGGGGGGGCGGGCTATCCTACGAGCAGTACTTC. Its translation: CASSQGGGGLSYEQYF.

This sequence joins TRBV4-2 and TRBJ2-1; D may be TRBD2 (6 bases). CDR1 is LGHNA and CDR2 is YNFKEQ in the germline V gene. The germline V and J ends were trimmed by 4 bases and 7 bases, with 17 bases remaining between them. The CDR3 covers 15 residues. The CDR3 DNA reads as TGTGCCAGCAGCCCCCAGGAGGGCGGTGGGAATGAGCAGTTCTTC. It specifies CASSPQEGGGNEQFF.

By its share, this clone is large. V and J are TRBV6-4 and TRBJ2-2; D is undetermined. The CDR3 is made up of 16 amino acids. Trimming pared 0 bases from V and 5 bases from J, leaving 13 bases between. CDR1 MRHNA and CDR2 SNTAGT come from the germline V gene. The DNA of the CDR3 is TGTGCCAGCAGTGACTCAGGTCGGGCAGAGACCGGGGAGCTGTTTTTT. Its translation: CASSDSGRAETGELFF.

This clone is deemed medium-sized. The chain is built from TRBV5-1 and TRBJ1-2, with a weak D call TRBD1 (5 bases). The CDR3 length is 16 residues. The V gene lost 4 bases and the J gene lost 6 bases, with 22 bases spanning the gap. Per the germline V gene, CDR1 is SGHRS and CDR2 is YFSETQ. The chain's CDR3 is CASSPGRGRFEDGYTF. The DNA for the CDR3 is TGCGCCAGCAGCCCGGGACGAGGGCGCTTTGAGGATGGCTACACCTTC. Drawing the rest from reference TRBV5-1 and TRBJ1-2, the complete variable domain is KAGVTQTPRYLIKTRGQQVTLSCSPISGHRSVSWYQQTPGQGLQFLFEYFSETQRNKGNFPGRFSGRQFSNSRSEMNVSTLELGDSALYLCASSPGRGRFEDGYTFGSGTRLTVV.

This rearrangement joins TRBV5-4 to TRBJ2-7; 12 bases align to TRBD2. Germline lookup yields CDR1 SGHNT and CDR2 YYREEE (reference sequence). CDR3 length: 16 residues. The V segment lost 3 bases and the J segment 4 bases; nucleotides outside the gene matches: 8. Here the CDR3 reads CASSSRTSGAIYEQYF. The CDR3 DNA sequence: TGTGCCAGCAGCTCAAGGACTAGCGGGGCGATATACGAGCAGTACTTC.

This rearrangement joins TRBV6-4 to TRBJ2-3; TRBD2 agrees at 7 bases. Unmatched junction bases numbered 7, after V lost 2 bases and J lost 2 bases. CDR3 length equals 16 residues. The germline V gene encodes CDR1 MRHNA and CDR2 SNTAGT. CDR3 region: CASSDVRGSTTDTQYF. The CDR3 nucleotides read TGTGCCAGCAGTGACGTCCGCGGGAGTACCACAGATACGCAGTATTTT.

This clone was picked up one time. The chain uses TRBV9 and TRBJ2-7, with 8 bases fitting TRBD2. Germline loops: CDR1 SGDLS, CDR2 YYNGEE. The CDR3 has 15 residues. J gave up 1 base and V 0 bases, and 3 bases lay outside the gene matches. CDR3 residues: CASSVGLAHSYEQYF. DNA of the CDR3: TGTGCCAGCAGCGTAGGACTAGCGCATTCCTACGAGCAGTACTTC.

The chain carries TRBV30 and TRBJ2-2; a possible D gene is TRBD2 (6 bases). CDR1 and CDR2 (germline): GTSNPN, SVGIG (reference sequence). V dropped 2 bases and J dropped 4 bases, with 14 bases sitting between them. CDR3 length: 15 residues. The CDR3 DNA is TGTGCCTGGAGTAACTCAGGGACTTCCACCGGGGAGCTGTTTTTT. Residues: CAWSNSGTSTGELFF.

The J gene is TRBJ2-7, the V gene TRBV15; maybe TRBD2 (6 bases). This CDR3 region has 17 residues. The germline V gene encodes CDR1 LNHNV and CDR2 YYDKDF (reference sequence). V gave up 3 bases and J gave up 0 bases, with 18 bases separating them. The CDR3 DNA is TGTGCCACCAGCAGTCAACAGCCCCTGACTAGCTCCTACGAGCAGTACTTC. Protein sequence: CATSSQQPLTSSYEQYF.

The V call is TRBV7-9, the J call TRBJ2-7, with 8 bases identical to TRBD1. Per germline, CDR1 SEHNR and CDR2 FQNEAQ (reference sequence). This CDR3 region has 14 residues. The junction had 9 bases not matched to a gene; V was cut back by 5 bases and J by 6 bases. The CDR3 nucleotides are TGTGCCAGCAGCCCCGGACAGGGTCCGGTCGAGCAGTACTTC. Protein product: CASSPGQGPVEQYF.

This chain uses TRBV7-6 with TRBJ1-1, with 7 bases fitting TRBD1. This CDR3 has 15 residues. Germline V gene lookup returns CDR1 SGHVS and CDR2 FNYEAQ. J gave up 1 base and V 5 bases, and 7 bases lay outside the gene matches. This CDR3 reads CASSLRQGGNTEAFF. CDR3 coding DNA: TGTGCCAGCAGCCTGCGACAGGGAGGGAACACTGAAGCTTTCTTT.

The rearrangement joins TRBV6-5 to TRBJ2-1, with 12 bases lining up with TRBD2. V gave up 6 bases and J gave up 6 bases; unmatched junction bases: 6. This CDR3 is built from 15 residues. From germline, CDR1 is MNHEY and CDR2 SVGAGI. CDR3 sequence (DNA): TGTGCCAGCAGGCCGGGACTAGCGGGCGGCAATGAGCAGTTCTTC. This sequence encodes CASRPGLAGGNEQFF.

This chain links TRBV4-1 with TRBJ1-1, with 8 bases that match TRBD1. CDR3 size: 15 residues. Losses at the gene ends were 2 bases for V and 1 base for J; bases not matched to a gene: 3. Germline lookup yields CDR1 MGHRA and CDR2 YSYEKL. CDR3 in amino acids: CASSQWTGSNTEAFF. DNA for the CDR3: TGCGCCAGCAGCCAATGGACAGGGTCGAACACTGAAGCTTTCTTT.

The chain uses TRBV23-1 and TRBJ2-2; D may correspond to TRBD1 or TRBD2 (5 bases each). TRBV23-1 is an ORF for which the function is uncertain. Trimming removed 0 bases at V and 6 bases at J, with 8 bases between. The CDR3 consists of 14 residues. CDR3: CASSQSQGPGELFF. CDR3 DNA: TGCGCCAGCAGTCAATCTCAGGGACCCGGGGAGCTGTTTTTT.

This chain links TRBV4-1 with TRBJ2-3; possibly TRBD2 for D (6 bases). Germline values: CDR1 MGHRA, CDR2 YSYEKL. V was shortened by 1 base and J by 10 bases, with 12 bases between the two germline ends. The CDR3 runs 13 residues. CDR3 amino acids: CASSQVEGLAQYF. For the CDR3, the DNA is TGCGCCAGCAGCCAAGTGGAGGGATTGGCGCAGTATTTT.

This chain joins TRBV10-1 and TRBJ2-2, with no clear D. The CDR3 covers 15 residues. Trimming took off 4 bases at V and 5 bases at J, with 14 bases between the two ends. The germline V gene encodes CDR1 WNHNN and CDR2 SYGVQD (reference sequence). CDR3 protein: CASSGSPDGTGELFF. In nucleotides, the CDR3 is TGCGCCAGCAGTGGGTCCCCCGATGGGACCGGGGAGCTGTTTTTT.

This sequence joins TRBV7-3 and TRBJ2-3; D call uncertain. V dropped 4 bases and J dropped 5 bases, with 13 bases sitting between them. Per the germline V gene, CDR1 is SGHTA and CDR2 is FQGTGA. The CDR3 runs 14 residues. CDR3 residues: CASSSVGGVDTQYF. The CDR3 region has the DNA TGTGCCAGCAGCTCAGTGGGTGGGGTAGATACGCAGTATTTT.

J is TRBJ2-7 and V is TRBV29-1, with 7 bases that match TRBD2. The CDR3 has 12 amino acids. V shed 5 bases, J shed 4 bases, and the junction held 5 bases outside the gene matches. Germline-derived CDR1 and CDR2 are SQVTM and ANQGSEA. CDR3 in amino acids: CSVFQGGYEQYF. In nucleotides, the CDR3 is TGCAGCGTTTTTCAGGGAGGGTACGAGCAGTACTTC.

This clone was counted a single time. This chain joins TRBV30 and TRBJ2-5, with 7 bases that match TRBD2. The V segment lost 0 bases and the J segment 5 bases; nucleotides outside the gene matches: 6. The CDR3 spans 14 residues. The germline gives CDR1 GTSNPN, CDR2 SVGIG (reference sequence). CDR3 protein: CAWSVLALQETQYF. DNA for the CDR3: TGTGCCTGGAGTGTACTAGCGCTCCAGGAGACCCAGTACTTC.

The CDR3 coding sequence is TGTGCCAGCAGCCCCTTTTCCATGAACACTGAAGCTTTCTTT. It yields the protein CASSPFSMNTEAFF. This chain connects TRBV6-1 to TRBJ1-1; no definite D call. In germline, CDR1 is MNHNS, CDR2 SASEGT. The CDR3 consists of 14 residues. V was shortened by 6 bases and J by 0 bases, with 11 bases between the two germline ends.

This clone was seen a single time. The chain uses TRBV2 and TRBJ2-1, with a weak D call TRBD2 (6 bases). Deletions cut 6 bases from V and 1 base from J, with 13 bases between. Germline V lookup: CDR1 SNHLY, CDR2 FYNNEI. This CDR3 is built from 15 residues. CDR3 bases: TGTGCCAGCAGGGGCGCGACTAGTTCCTACAATGAGCAGTTCTTC. Its translation: CASRGATSSYNEQFF.